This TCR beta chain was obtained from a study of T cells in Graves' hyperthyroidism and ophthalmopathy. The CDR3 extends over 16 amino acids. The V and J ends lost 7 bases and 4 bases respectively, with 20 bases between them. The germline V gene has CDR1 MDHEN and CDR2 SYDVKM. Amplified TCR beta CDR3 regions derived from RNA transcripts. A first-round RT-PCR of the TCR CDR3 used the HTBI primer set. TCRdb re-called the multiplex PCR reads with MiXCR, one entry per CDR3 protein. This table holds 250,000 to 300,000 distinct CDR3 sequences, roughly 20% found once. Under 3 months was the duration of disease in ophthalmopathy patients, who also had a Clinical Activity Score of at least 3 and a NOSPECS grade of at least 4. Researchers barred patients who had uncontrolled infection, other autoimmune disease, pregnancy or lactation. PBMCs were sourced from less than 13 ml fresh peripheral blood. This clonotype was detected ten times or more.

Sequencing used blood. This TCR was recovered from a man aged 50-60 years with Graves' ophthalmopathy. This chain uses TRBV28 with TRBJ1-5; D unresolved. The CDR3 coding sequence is TGTGCCAGCAATCCTGCCCCCGACGCCCGAAATCAGCCCCAGCATTTT. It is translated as CASNPAPDARNQPQHF. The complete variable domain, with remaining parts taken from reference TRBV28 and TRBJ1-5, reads DVKVTQSSRYLVKRTGEKVFLECVQDMDHENMFWYRQDPGLGLRLIYFSYDVKMKEKGDIPEGYSVSREKKERFSLILESASTNQTSMYLCASNPAPDARNQPQHFGDGTRLSIL.